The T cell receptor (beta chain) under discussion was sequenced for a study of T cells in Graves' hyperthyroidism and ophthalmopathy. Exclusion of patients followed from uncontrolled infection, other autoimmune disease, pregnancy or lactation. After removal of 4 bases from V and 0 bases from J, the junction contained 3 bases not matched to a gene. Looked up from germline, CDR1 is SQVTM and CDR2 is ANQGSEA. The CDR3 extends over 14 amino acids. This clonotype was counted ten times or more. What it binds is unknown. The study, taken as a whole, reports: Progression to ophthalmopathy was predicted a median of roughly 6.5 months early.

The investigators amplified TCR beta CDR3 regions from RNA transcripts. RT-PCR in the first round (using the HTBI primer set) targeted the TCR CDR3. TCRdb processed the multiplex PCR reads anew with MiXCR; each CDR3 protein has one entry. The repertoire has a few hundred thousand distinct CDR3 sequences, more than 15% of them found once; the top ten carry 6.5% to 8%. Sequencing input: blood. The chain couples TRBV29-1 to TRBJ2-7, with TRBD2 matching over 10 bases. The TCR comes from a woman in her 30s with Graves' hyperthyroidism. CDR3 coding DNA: TGCAGCGTTGTCCCTAGCGGGGGCTCCTACGAGCAGTACTTC. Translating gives CSVVPSGGSYEQYF.